The next 18 T cell receptor beta chains were all read from a single sample in a study of blood T cell repertoires in COVID-19. Profiling relied on immunoSEQ multiplex PCR, and the TCRdb table lists in-frame clones only, not all of them. This sample has roughly 100,000 clones, with 80% found just once. Sequenced sample: peripheral blood. These receptors originate from a human donor in a cohort sampled during active COVID-19.

This rearrangement joins TRBV6-6 to TRBJ2-5, with TRBD2 matching over 12 bases. Germline CDR1 MNHNY, CDR2 SVGAGI (reference sequence). The CDR3 consists of 16 residues. J was trimmed by 6 bases and V by 7 bases; bases with no gene match: 12. CDR3 protein: CASTRTSGVLGKTQYF. CDR3 sequence (DNA): TGTGCCAGCACGAGGACTAGCGGGGTTCTGGGTAAGACCCAGTACTTC.

The chain employs TRBV4-2 and TRBJ2-6; D is unclear. Germline assignment: CDR1 LGHNA and CDR2 YNFKEQ. V was shortened by 5 bases and J by 0 bases, with 8 bases between the two germline ends. The CDR3 runs 15 residues. The CDR3 loop is CASSYHSSGANVLTF. CDR3 nucleotides: TGTGCCAGCAGCTACCACAGCTCTGGGGCCAACGTCCTGACTTTC.

The chain carries TRBV10-1 and TRBJ2-7; 11 bases are shared with TRBD1. J was trimmed by 5 bases and V by 2 bases; bases with no gene match: 8. Germline V gene sequence: CDR1 WNHNN, CDR2 SYGVQD (reference sequence). The CDR3 runs 16 residues. CDR3 residues: CASSEPRGQGANEQYF. In nucleotides, the CDR3 is TGCGCCAGCAGTGAGCCCCGAGGACAGGGGGCGAACGAGCAGTACTTC.

This chain's CDR3 is CASRRDRVETQYF. DNA of the CDR3: TGTGCCAGCAGGAGGGACAGGGTGGAGACCCAGTACTTC. V usage is TRBV6-5 and J usage is TRBJ2-5; 9 positions agree with TRBD1. V lost 6 bases to trimming and J lost 5 bases; unmatched junction nucleotides: 4. CDR3 length: 13 residues. In germline, CDR1 is MNHEY, CDR2 SVGAGI.

This rearrangement joins TRBV27 to TRBJ2-7, with 9 bases fitting TRBD1. The length of the CDR3 is 14 residues. Germline V gene data show CDR1 as MNHEY and CDR2 as SMNVEV (reference sequence). The ends lost 3 bases at V and 2 bases at J; junction bases unmatched: 2. DNA of the CDR3: TGTGCCAGCAGTTTCCGACAGGGGGCCTACGAGCAGTACTTC. Encoded protein: CASSFRQGAYEQYF.

The V call is TRBV6-5, the J call TRBJ2-6, with a weak D call TRBD2 (6 bases). There are 15 residues in the CDR3. Germline loops: CDR1 MNHEY, CDR2 SVGAGI. The CDR3, as DNA: TGTGCTTCCACCCCGGGGGACTCTGGGGCCAACGTCCTGACTTTC. It translates to CASTPGDSGANVLTF.

The rearrangement links TRBV5-4 to TRBJ1-1; no clear D. Germline lookup yields CDR1 SGHNT and CDR2 YYREEE (reference sequence). V gave up 0 bases and J gave up 0 bases, with 9 bases separating them. The CDR3 loop spans 15 amino acids. CDR3 region: CASSLDSLMNTEAFF. The CDR3 nucleotides read TGTGCCAGCAGCTTGGACAGCCTAATGAACACTGAAGCTTTCTTT.

In its sample, this clone was seen a few times. The CDR3 sequence: CAWRLTGSYGYTF. DNA for the CDR3: TGTGCCTGGAGGCTCACAGGGTCCTATGGCTACACCTTC. The chain uses TRBV30 and TRBJ1-2, with D possibly matching TRBD1 (6 bases). Germline lookup yields CDR1 GTSNPN and CDR2 SVGIG (reference sequence). V lost 3 bases to trimming and J lost 4 bases, with 12 bases between them. There are 13 residues in the CDR3.

The chain links TRBV28 to TRBJ1-5; D is unresolved. V lost 8 bases, J lost 8 bases, and 13 bases lay in between. In germline, CDR1 is MDHEN, CDR2 SYDVKM. This CDR3 contains 12 residues. CDR3 sequence: CASGAPLEPQHF. CDR3 nucleotide sequence: TGTGCCAGCGGAGCGCCCCTGGAGCCCCAGCATTTT.

This chain links TRBV5-1 with TRBJ2-7; possibly TRBD2 for D (5 bases). CDR3 length: 12 amino acids. The V end was cut by 6 bases, the J end by 3 bases, with 10 bases between. Germline V lookup: CDR1 SGHRS, CDR2 YFSETQ. The CDR3 reads CASKEVIYEQYF. The CDR3 DNA follows: TGCGCCAGCAAGGAGGTCATCTACGAGCAGTACTTC.

The CDR3 DNA sequence: TGTGCCAGCAGTCAGACTAGCGGGAGTTACGAGCAGTACTTC. As protein: CASSQTSGSYEQYF. The chain combines TRBV6-2 or TRBV6-3 with TRBJ2-7, with TRBD2 identical over 12 bases. With 5 bases clipped from V and 4 bases from J, the junction kept 3 bases outside the gene matches. The germline gives CDR1 MNHEY, CDR2 SVGEGT. This CDR3 is 14 amino acids long.

For the CDR3, the DNA is TGTGCCAGCAGTTCCGGCGGGACAGGCGGTCAGCCCCAGCATTTT. Translating gives CASSSGGTGGQPQHF. The gene calls are TRBV28 and TRBJ1-5, with 8 bases lining up with TRBD1. From germline, CDR1 is MDHEN and CDR2 SYDVKM. V shed 4 bases and J 6 bases; nucleotides not matched to a gene: 8. The CDR3 has 15 residues. The entire variable domain, with the rest obtained from reference TRBV28 and TRBJ1-5, is as follows: DVKVTQSSRYLVKRTGEKVFLECVQDMDHENMFWYRQDPGLGLRLIYFSYDVKMKEKGDIPEGYSVSREKKERFSLILESASTNQTSMYLCASSSGGTGGQPQHFGDGTRLSIL.

This clone appeared a single time. The gene calls are TRBV27 and TRBJ2-3; TRBD2 might be the D (5 bases). The CDR3 consists of 12 residues. Deletions cut 3 bases from V and 6 bases from J, with 7 bases between. CDR1 and CDR2 from the germline V gene are MNHEY and SMNVEV (reference sequence). The DNA of the CDR3 is TGTGCCAGCAGTTTTTCGGGGGATACGCAGTATTTT. This gives the protein CASSFSGDTQYF.

This sequence joins TRBV2 and TRBJ2-5; 7 nucleotides line up with TRBD1. This CDR3 comprises 14 residues. The trim removed 6 bases at V and 4 bases at J, leaving 8 bases unmatched. CDR1 and CDR2 (germline): SNHLY, FYNNEI. The CDR3 here is CASRKTGTRETQYF. In DNA, the CDR3 is TGTGCCAGCAGGAAGACAGGGACGAGAGAGACCCAGTACTTC.

This clone was seen once. The chain couples TRBV7-2 to TRBJ1-6; 9 bases align to TRBD1. In germline, CDR1 is SGHTA, CDR2 FQGNSA. With V trimmed by 6 bases and J by 9 bases, 6 bases remained unmatched. CDR3 length: 14 amino acids. DNA for the CDR3: TGTGCCAGCAGAAACGGACAGGGGAGTTCACCCCTCCACTTT. Its protein product is CASRNGQGSSPLHF.

This clone has only a few counts. The genes are TRBV20-1 and TRBJ2-7, with TRBD1 matching 7 bases. This CDR3 contains 12 residues. Germline loops: CDR1 DFQATT, CDR2 SNEGSKA (reference sequence). Trimming cost V 3 bases and J 7 bases; bases outside gene matches: 6. The CDR3, as DNA: TGCAGTGCTAGTCGTCAGGGGGTTGAGCAGTACTTC. This encodes CSASRQGVEQYF.

V and J are TRBV14 and TRBJ2-7; tentatively, D is TRBD2 (5 bases). The CDR3 is 12 residues long. Germline values: CDR1 SGHDN, CDR2 FVKESK. The V end was cut by 1 base, the J end by 7 bases, with 8 bases between. The CDR3 loop is CASSQGRREQYF. In DNA, the CDR3 is TGTGCCAGCAGCCAAGGGAGGAGGGAGCAGTACTTC.

This clone was seen only once. The chain is built from TRBV7-9 and TRBJ2-7; the D is unclear. From germline, CDR1 is SEHNR and CDR2 FQNEAQ (reference sequence). The CDR3 totals 13 residues. V lost 5 bases, J lost 4 bases, and 12 bases lay in between. CDR3 in DNA: TGTGCCAGCAGCGACAAAGTCCGGTACGAGCAGTACTTC. As protein: CASSDKVRYEQYF.